This T cell receptor beta chain was identified during a study of radiotherapy plus CTLA-4 blockade in lung cancer. Clones were sequenced by immunoSEQ multiplex PCR, and TCRdb holds only the in-frame ones, with some missing. The data hold around 38,000 clones, with 86% observed a single time. This CDR3 has 16 amino acids. Trimming removed 3 bases from V and 6 bases from J; junction bases left unmatched: 5. In germline, CDR1 is LGHNA, CDR2 YSLEER. The chain links TRBV4-3 to TRBJ2-2, with 12 bases fitting TRBD2. The receptor was derived from a human donor with non-small cell lung cancer whose response to radiotherapy plus ipilimumab could not be evaluated. The sample was peripheral blood, taken from a patient treated with radiotherapy plus ipilimumab. CDR3 DNA: TGCGCCAGCAGCCAGATTCTAGCGGGGGGGCCCGGGGAGCTGTTTTTT. Its translation is CASSQILAGGPGELFF.